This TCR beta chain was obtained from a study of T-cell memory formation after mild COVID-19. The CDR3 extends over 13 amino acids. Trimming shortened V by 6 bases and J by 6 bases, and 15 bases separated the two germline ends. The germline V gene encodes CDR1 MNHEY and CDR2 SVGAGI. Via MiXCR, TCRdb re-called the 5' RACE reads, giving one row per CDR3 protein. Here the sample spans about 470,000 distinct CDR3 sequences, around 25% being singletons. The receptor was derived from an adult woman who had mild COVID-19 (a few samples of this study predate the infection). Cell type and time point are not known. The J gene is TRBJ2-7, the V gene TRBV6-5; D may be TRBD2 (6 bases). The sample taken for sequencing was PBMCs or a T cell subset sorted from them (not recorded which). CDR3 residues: CASRGGAGSEQYF. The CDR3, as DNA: TGTGCCAGCAGAGGCGGGGCGGGTAGCGAGCAGTACTTC.